The clone carrying this T cell receptor beta chain has only one observation. Looked up from germline, CDR1 is SQVTM and CDR2 is ANQGSEA. CDR3 length: 12 residues. V dropped 3 bases and J dropped 7 bases, with 12 bases sitting between them. This specimen comes from a study of blood T cell repertoires in COVID-19. Study details: COVID-19 samples from acute and convalescent phases originated in the United States, Italy and Spain.

The protocol was immunoSEQ multiplex PCR, while the TCRdb copy is restricted to in-frame clones and leaves out a portion. The sample has about 210,000 clones; 80% to 90% are singletons. The gene calls are TRBV29-1 and TRBJ1-2; D is possibly TRBD1 (5 bases). Specimen: PBMCs or T cells enriched from blood (not recorded which). The clonotype was recovered from a young man in a cohort exposed to, infected with or recovered from COVID-19 (not recorded which). CDR3 DNA sequence: TGCAGCGTTGAGAGTCCGGGGGGTGGCTACACCTTC. Its translation is CSVESPGGGYTF.